These T cell receptor beta chains were read from a single sample in a study of cytomegalovirus exposure and HLA in healthy donors. TCRdb keeps only in-frame clones here, not all; method: immunoSEQ multiplex PCR. The table lists 180,000 or so clones, 82% of them singletons. Sequenced material: PBMCs. The receptors derive from a boy between 2 and 10 years old in good health and CMV-seronegative. Both conserved end residues are part of each CDR3. The D gene is left open where the match is weak. Clone size, where shown, is once, few, many, or a class for clones that have expanded.

j_call	clone_size	d_call	v_call	cdr3_aa	cdr3_nt
TRBJ1-4	.	TRBD1	TRBV27	CASRQGQLNEKLFF	TGTGCCAGCAGACAGGGACAGCTTAATGAAAAACTGTTTTTT
TRBJ2-3	.	.	TRBV19	CASKVRAGRTQYF	TGTGCCAGTAAAGTCAGGGCGGGGAGAACGCAGTATTTT
TRBJ1-1	once	.	TRBV11-2	CASRRGKNTEAFF	TGTGCCAGCCGGAGGGGTAAGAACACTGAAGCTTTCTTT
TRBJ1-5	.	.	TRBV19	CASSIDVGGGNQPQHF	TGTGCCAGTAGTATAGATGTCGGGGGGGGCAATCAGCCCCAGCATTTT
TRBJ2-7	.	.	TRBV19	CASSSPSSASYEQYF	TGTGCCAGTAGTTCCCCGAGTAGCGCAAGCTACGAGCAGTACTTC
TRBJ2-5	.	TRBD1	TRBV7-2	CATSLGQAETQYF	TGTGCCACCTCTCTGGGACAGGCAGAGACCCAGTACTTC
TRBJ2-5	.	TRBD2	TRBV9	CASSVGGSGVETQYF	TGTGCCAGCAGCGTAGGGGGTAGCGGGGTAGAGACCCAGTACTTC
TRBJ1-2	.	.	TRBV11-2	CASSPGAHYGYTF	TGTGCCAGCAGCCCAGGGGCCCACTATGGCTACACCTTC
TRBJ1-1	.	.	TRBV5-4	CASSPPLSNTEAFF	TGTGCCAGCAGCCCTCCACTTTCGAACACTGAAGCTTTCTTT
TRBJ2-1	few	.	TRBV7-2	CASSPWGDNEQFF	TGTGCCAGCAGCCCCTGGGGAGACAATGAGCAGTTCTTC
TRBJ1-4	once	TRBD1	TRBV7-9	CASSVTGQGKEKLFF	TGTGCCAGCAGCGTAACCGGACAGGGAAAGGAAAAACTGTTTTTT
TRBJ2-7	once	TRBD1	TRBV4-1	CASRSQQGSTNEQYF	TGCGCCAGCAGGTCCCAACAGGGGTCTACGAACGAGCAGTACTTC
TRBJ1-5	.	.	TRBV4-3	CASSQDLTGGNQPQHF	TGCGCCAGCAGCCAAGATTTGACGGGCGGGAATCAGCCCCAGCATTTT
TRBJ2-7	.	.	TRBV6-1	CASSEGQGLSSYEQYF	TGTGCCAGCAGTGAAGGCCAGGGCCTAAGCTCCTACGAGCAGTACTTC
TRBJ2-2	.	.	TRBV5-5	CASSPTAYTGELFF	TGTGCCAGCAGCCCGACAGCGTACACCGGGGAGCTGTTTTTT
TRBJ1-5	.	.	TRBV6-5	CASSSVNQPQHF	TGTGCCAGCAGTTCCGTCAATCAGCCCCAGCATTTT
TRBJ1-1	.	.	TRBV5-6	CASSMISQGNTEAFF	TGTGCCAGCAGTATGATTTCGCAGGGGAACACTGAAGCTTTCTTT
TRBJ1-3	.	TRBD1	TRBV7-9	CASSVGQGGNTIYF	TGTGCCAGCAGCGTGGGACAGGGCGGAAACACCATATATTTT